One sample yielded the 3 T cell receptor beta chains listed below, sequenced in a study of blood T cell repertoires in COVID-19. TCRdb's table, derived via immunoSEQ multiplex PCR, lists solely in-frame clones and lacks some. The sample holds 400,000 or so clones, around nine tenths seen once. The material sequenced was peripheral blood. Receptors were obtained from a human donor in a cohort sampled during active COVID-19.

This clone was picked up one time. The rearrangement uses TRBV7-7 and TRBJ1-1; D gene unclear. CDR3 length: 13 residues. V was cut by 1 base and J by 1 base, with 4 bases left in between. Germline values: CDR1 SSHAT, CDR2 FNYEAQ (reference sequence). The CDR3 DNA is TGTGCCAGCAGCTTAGATAGGAACACTGAAGCTTTCTTT. Translation: CASSLDRNTEAFF.

This clone was seen only a few times. In the same sample, other DNA sequences code for this CDR3. The genes are TRBV3-1 (or the pseudogene TRBV3-2) and TRBJ1-3; D is possibly TRBD1 (5 bases). The CDR3 totals 14 residues. Germline-derived CDR1 and CDR2 are LGHDT and YNNKEL (reference sequence). Trimming took off 4 bases at V and 0 bases at J, with 7 bases between the two ends. The CDR3 protein is CASSRDSSGNTIYF. The CDR3 bases are TGTGCCAGCAGCCGCGACAGCTCTGGAAACACCATATATTTT.

This chain joins TRBV3-1 (or the pseudogene TRBV3-2) and TRBJ2-1; D is uncertain. Trimming cost V 1 base and J 9 bases, with 7 bases left between them. This CDR3 has 12 amino acids. From germline, CDR1 is LGHDT and CDR2 YNNKEL (reference sequence). The CDR3 here is CASSQVRSEQFF. In nucleotides, the CDR3 is TGTGCCAGCAGCCAAGTGAGGTCTGAGCAGTTCTTC.